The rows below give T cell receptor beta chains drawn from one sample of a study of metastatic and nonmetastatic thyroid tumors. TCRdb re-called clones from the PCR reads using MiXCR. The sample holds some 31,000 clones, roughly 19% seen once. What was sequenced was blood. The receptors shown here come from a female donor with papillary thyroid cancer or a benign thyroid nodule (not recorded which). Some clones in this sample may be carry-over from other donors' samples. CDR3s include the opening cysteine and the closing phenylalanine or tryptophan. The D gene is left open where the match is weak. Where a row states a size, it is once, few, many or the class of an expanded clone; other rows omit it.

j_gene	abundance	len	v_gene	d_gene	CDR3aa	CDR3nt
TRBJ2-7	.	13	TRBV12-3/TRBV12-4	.	CASSLEGSYEQYF	TGTGCCAGCAGTTTAGAGGGGAGTTACGAGCAGTACTTC
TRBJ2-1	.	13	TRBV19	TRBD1	CASSWTGYNEQFF	TGTGCCAGTAGTTGGACAGGTTACAATGAGCAGTTCTTC
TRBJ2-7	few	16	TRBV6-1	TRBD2	CASSGTSGRRAYEQYF	TGTGCCAGCAGTGGGACTAGCGGGAGACGGGCCTACGAGCAGTACTTC
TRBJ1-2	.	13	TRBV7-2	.	CASSSGIRIGYTF	TGTGCCAGCAGCTCGGGGATCAGAATAGGCTACACCTTC
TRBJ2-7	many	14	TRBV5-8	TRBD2	CASSSAGVTYEQYF	TGTGCCAGCAGCTCGGCGGGGGTTACCTACGAGCAGTACTTC
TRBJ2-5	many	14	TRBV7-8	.	CASSLNRVAETQYF	TGTGCCAGCAGCTTAAACAGGGTGGCAGAGACCCAGTACTTC
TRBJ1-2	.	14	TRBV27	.	CASSFSGRNYGYTF	TGTGCCAGCAGTTTTAGCGGCAGGAACTATGGCTACACCTTC
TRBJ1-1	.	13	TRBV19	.	CASSISGKIEAFF	TGTGCCAGTAGTATTTCCGGCAAAATTGAAGCTTTCTTT
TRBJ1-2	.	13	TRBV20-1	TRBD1	CSVTGGEGYGYTF	TGCAGTGTGACAGGGGGTGAGGGCTATGGCTACACCTTC
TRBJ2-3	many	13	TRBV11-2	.	CASSLNDADTQYF	TGTGCCAGCAGCTTAAATGATGCAGATACGCAGTATTTT
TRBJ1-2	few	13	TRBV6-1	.	CASNPGANYGYTF	TGTGCCAGCAACCCGGGAGCTAACTATGGCTACACCTTC
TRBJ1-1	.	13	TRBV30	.	CAWSVQGYTEAFF	TGTGCCTGGAGTGTACAAGGGTACACTGAAGCTTTCTTT
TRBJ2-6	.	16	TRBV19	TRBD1	CASPGQGVAGANVLTF	TGTGCCAGCCCGGGACAGGGGGTTGCTGGGGCCAACGTCCTGACTTTC
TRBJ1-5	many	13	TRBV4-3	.	CASSHSRDQPQHF	TGCGCCAGCAGCCACTCCCGGGATCAGCCCCAGCATTTT
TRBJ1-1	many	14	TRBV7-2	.	CASSLLRGDTEAFF	TGTGCCAGCAGCTTATTAAGGGGGGACACTGAAGCTTTCTTT
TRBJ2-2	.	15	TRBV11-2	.	CASSLQGPDTGELFF	TGTGCCAGCAGCTTACAGGGACCAGACACCGGGGAGCTGTTTTTT
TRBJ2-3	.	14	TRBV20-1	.	CSARDGQFPDTQYF	TGCAGTGCTAGAGATGGGCAGTTCCCGGATACGCAGTATTTT
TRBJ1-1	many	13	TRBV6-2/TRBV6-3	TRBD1	CASLAGGETEAFF	TGTGCCAGTCTGGCAGGGGGAGAGACTGAAGCTTTCTTT
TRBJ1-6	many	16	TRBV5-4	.	CASSTGLVAVGSPLHF	TGTGCCAGCAGCACCGGGTTAGTAGCGGTCGGTTCACCCCTCCACTTT
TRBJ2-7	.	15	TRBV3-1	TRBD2	CASSLLPSGTYEQYF	TGTGCCAGCAGCCTACTTCCTAGCGGCACCTACGAGCAGTACTTC
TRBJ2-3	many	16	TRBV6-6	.	CASSYGGSPSTDTQYF	TGTGCCAGCAGTTACGGAGGTTCTCCTAGCACAGATACGCAGTATTTT
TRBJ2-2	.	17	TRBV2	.	CASSEAEGLGNTGELFF	TGTGCCAGCAGTGAAGCGGAGGGACTGGGGAACACCGGGGAGCTGTTTTTT
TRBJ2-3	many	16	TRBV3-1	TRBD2	CASSLALAGASDTQYF	TGTGCCAGCAGCCTAGCTCTAGCGGGGGCATCAGATACGCAGTATTTT
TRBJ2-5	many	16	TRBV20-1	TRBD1	CSASPGTGNSVETQYF	TGCAGTGCTAGCCCCGGGACAGGGAATTCGGTGGAGACCCAGTACTTC
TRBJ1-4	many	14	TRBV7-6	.	CASIEETLNEKLFF	TGTGCCAGCATAGAAGAAACCTTAAATGAAAAACTGTTTTTT
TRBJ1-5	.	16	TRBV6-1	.	CASTQGKEYSNQPQHF	TGTGCCAGCACTCAAGGCAAGGAGTATAGCAATCAGCCCCAGCATTTT
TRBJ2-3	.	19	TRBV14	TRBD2	CASSQAGLAGLIRADTQYF	TGTGCCAGCAGCCAAGCAGGACTAGCGGGATTGATAAGGGCAGATACGCAGTATTTT
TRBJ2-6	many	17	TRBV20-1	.	CSASGRDTMGGANVLTF	TGCAGTGCTAGTGGTCGGGACACCATGGGGGGGGCCAACGTCCTGACTTTC
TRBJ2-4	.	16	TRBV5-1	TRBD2	CASSLDGTSGGNIQYF	TGCGCCAGCAGCTTGGACGGGACTAGCGGGGGGAACATTCAGTACTTC
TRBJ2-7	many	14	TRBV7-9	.	CASSLGSTTYEQYF	TGTGCCAGCAGCCTTGGGAGCACCACCTACGAGCAGTACTTC
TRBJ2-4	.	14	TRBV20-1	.	CSARDYSGGNIQYF	TGCAGTGCTAGAGATTACAGTGGCGGAAACATTCAGTACTTC
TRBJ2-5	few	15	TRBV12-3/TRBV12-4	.	CASSFRVEYVETQYF	TGTGCCAGCAGTTTTCGAGTTGAGTATGTGGAGACCCAGTACTTC
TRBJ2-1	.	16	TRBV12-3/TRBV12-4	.	CASSLDPGTYNEEQFF	TGTGCCAGCAGTTTAGACCCAGGGACCTACAATGAGGAGCAGTTCTTC
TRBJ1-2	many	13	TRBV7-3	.	CASSLTRESGYTF	TGTGCCAGCAGCTTAACGAGGGAGAGTGGCTACACCTTC
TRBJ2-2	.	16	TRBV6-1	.	CASRGGTAQSTGELFF	TGTGCCAGCAGAGGAGGGACAGCCCAGAGTACCGGGGAGCTGTTTTTT
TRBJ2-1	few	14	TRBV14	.	CASGQAGTNNEQFF	TGTGCCAGCGGCCAAGCCGGGACAAACAATGAGCAGTTCTTC
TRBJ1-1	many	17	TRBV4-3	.	CASSQEGARRRNTEAFF	TGCGCCAGCAGCCAAGAGGGGGCGAGGAGAAGAAACACTGAAGCTTTCTTT
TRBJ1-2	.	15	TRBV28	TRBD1	CASSLRQGGRYGYTF	TGTGCCAGCAGTTTAAGACAGGGTGGACGTTATGGCTACACCTTC
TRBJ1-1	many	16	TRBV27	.	CASSFSSGVQNTEAFF	TGTGCCAGCAGTTTTAGTTCAGGGGTCCAGAACACTGAAGCTTTCTTT
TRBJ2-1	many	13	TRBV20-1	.	CSARGGRYNEQFF	TGCAGTGCTAGAGGGGGGCGGTACAATGAGCAGTTCTTC
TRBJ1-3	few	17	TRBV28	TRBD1	CASSFPRTGGSGNTIYF	TGTGCCAGCAGTTTTCCCCGGACAGGAGGATCTGGAAACACCATATATTTT
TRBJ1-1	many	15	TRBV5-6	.	CASSLWGGPNTEAFF	TGTGCCAGCAGCTTATGGGGGGGACCGAACACTGAAGCTTTCTTT
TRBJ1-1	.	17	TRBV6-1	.	CASSELEGREMNTEAFF	TGTGCCAGCAGTGAATTGGAGGGCAGGGAGATGAACACTGAAGCTTTCTTT
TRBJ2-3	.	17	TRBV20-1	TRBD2	CSASLASGGGSTDTQYF	TGCAGTGCTAGTCTAGCTAGCGGGGGAGGGAGCACAGATACGCAGTATTTT
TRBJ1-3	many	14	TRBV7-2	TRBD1	CASSWDSSGNTIYF	TGTGCCAGCAGCTGGGACAGCTCTGGAAACACCATATATTTT
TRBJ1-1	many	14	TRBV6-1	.	CASSVGAMNTEAFF	TGTGCCAGCAGTGTTGGGGCGATGAACACTGAAGCTTTCTTT
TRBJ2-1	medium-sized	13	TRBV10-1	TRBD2	CASSEDLAGEQFF	TGCGCCAGCAGTGAGGACCTAGCGGGGGAGCAGTTCTTC